Following are 30 T cell receptor beta chains from one sample sequenced in a study of shared clonotypes between healthy human individuals. Data came from immunoSEQ multiplex PCR; TCRdb stores just in-frame clones and leaves some out. The table lists about 490,000 clones, over 60% of them singletons. Sample: PBMCs. Receptors were obtained from a woman aged 40-49 years in good health. Some clones in this sample may be carry-over from other donors' samples.

The rearrangement links TRBV7-8 to TRBJ2-7; 7 bases fit TRBD2. The CDR3 is 17 amino acids. The V and J ends lost 2 bases and 3 bases, in that order; junction bases with no gene match: 13. Germline CDR1 reads SGHVS; CDR2 reads FQNEAQ. CDR3 DNA: TGTGCCAGCAGCTTAATTCAGAGTGCCAGCGGGGACTACGAGCAGTACTTC. Amino acid sequence: CASSLIQSASGDYEQYF.

The V and J genes are TRBV29-1 and TRBJ1-2; D is unresolved. The CDR3 runs to 13 residues. Germline assignment: CDR1 SQVTM and CDR2 ANQGSEA. Trimming removed 4 bases at V and 1 base at J, with 10 bases between. CDR3 coding DNA: TGCAGCGTTGTAGGCTCTGATAACTATGGCTACACCTTC. It yields the protein CSVVGSDNYGYTF.

The chain joins TRBV4-3 to TRBJ2-7; 8 bases match TRBD1. CDR3 size: 15 residues. The trim removed 0 bases at V and 3 bases at J, leaving 4 bases unmatched. The germline CDR1 and CDR2 sequences are LGHNA and YSLEER. The CDR3: CASSQDYRGFYEQYF. The CDR3 coding sequence is TGCGCCAGCAGCCAAGATTACAGGGGGTTCTACGAGCAGTACTTC.

This chain joins TRBV7-9 and TRBJ1-1; tentatively, D is TRBD1 (5 bases). Germline loops: CDR1 SEHNR, CDR2 FQNEAQ (reference sequence). The CDR3 length is 15 residues. Trimming left V 0 bases short and J 4 bases short, with 12 bases between. In DNA form, the CDR3 reads TGTGCCAGCAGCTTAGCGTTGGGGGGTAGCACTGAAGCTTTCTTT. It encodes CASSLALGGSTEAFF.

Regarding this clone: Just one base apart from a much larger clone, this may be a read error. The chain combines TRBV7-8 with TRBJ2-5; D is perhaps TRBD1 or TRBD2 (5 bases each). The CDR3 extends over 13 amino acids. CDR1 is SGHVS and CDR2 is FQNEAQ in the germline V gene. V was trimmed by 3 bases and J by 1 base, leaving 6 bases between them. For the CDR3, the DNA is TGTGCCAGCAGCTTGGGGACCCAAGAGACCCAGTACTTC. Its translation is CASSLGTQETQYF.

This chain joins TRBV7-9 and TRBJ2-7; 11 bases match TRBD2. Germline V gene data show CDR1 as SEHNR and CDR2 as FQNEAQ (reference sequence). There are 14 residues in the CDR3. The J segment lost 6 bases and the V segment lost 8 bases, leaving 9 bases of the junction unmatched. Here the CDR3 DNA reads TGTGCCAGCGGGCGGCTAGCGGGAGGTGGCGAGCAGTACTTC. Translation gives CASGRLAGGGEQYF.

This chain connects TRBV2 to TRBJ2-3; no clear D gene. CDR3 length: 12 amino acids. With 5 bases removed from V and 2 bases from J, the gap between germline ends came to 5 bases. CDR1 is SNHLY, CDR2 FYNNEI, per germline. CDR3 in amino acids: CASSTYTDTQYF. The CDR3 DNA reads TGTGCCAGCAGTACCTACACAGATACGCAGTATTTT.

The chain is built from TRBV7-8 and TRBJ2-6; 9 nucleotides line up with TRBD2. Germline assignment: CDR1 SGHVS and CDR2 FQNEAQ. The length of the CDR3 is 17 residues. The V segment lost 5 bases and the J segment 0 bases; nucleotides outside the gene matches: 5. CDR3 bases: TGTGCCAGCAGCAGTAGCGGGAGACGCTCTGGGGCCAACGTCCTGACTTTC. This gives the protein CASSSSGRRSGANVLTF.

The genes are TRBV7-2 and TRBJ2-7; D is unclear. V lost 4 bases and J lost 0, with 10 bases in between. The CDR3 has 14 amino acids. Germline V CDR1 and CDR2: SGHTA, FQGNSA. CDR3 DNA sequence: TGTGCCAGCAGCTGGCTAATTTCCTCCTACGAGCAGTACTTC. Amino acid sequence: CASSWLISSYEQYF.

A few counts support this clone. The rearrangement joins TRBV5-4 to TRBJ2-3; the D is unclear. The germline gives CDR1 SGHNT, CDR2 YYREEE (reference sequence). The CDR3 consists of 15 residues. V was clipped by 4 bases and J by 2 bases, with 14 bases between them. The CDR3 bases are TGTGCCAGCAGCGCCGGGTCCCTACACACAGATACGCAGTATTTT. Its protein product is CASSAGSLHTDTQYF. The variable domain in full, with the rest retrieved from reference TRBV5-4 and TRBJ2-3, is ETGVTQSPTHLIKTRGQQVTLRCSSQSGHNTVSWYQQALGQGPQFIFQYYREEENGRGNFPPRFSGLQFPNYSSELNVNALELDDSALYLCASSAGSLHTDTQYFGPGTRLTVL.

V is TRBV6-1 and J is TRBJ1-5; D is undetermined. The V gene's germline CDR1 is MNHNS and CDR2 SASEGT. This CDR3 comprises 15 residues. V was shortened by 0 bases and J by 0 bases, with 6 bases between the two germline ends. The CDR3 region is CASSEASGSNQPQHF. CDR3 DNA sequence: TGTGCCAGCAGTGAAGCTAGCGGTAGCAATCAGCCCCAGCATTTT.

The chain recombines TRBV15 with TRBJ2-3, with no clear D. CDR3 size: 15 residues. Germline lookup yields CDR1 LNHNV and CDR2 YYDKDF (reference sequence). The germline V and J ends were trimmed by 0 bases and 1 base, with 8 bases remaining between them. CDR3 nucleotide sequence: TGTGCCACCAGCAGAGAGAGCATCCGCACAGATACGCAGTATTTT. Translated: CATSRESIRTDTQYF.

The chain carries TRBV5-1 and TRBJ2-1; TRBD1 or TRBD2 may be the D gene (6 bases each). Between the trimmed V and J ends, which lost 5 bases and 2 bases, there was a span of 8 bases. Germline CDR1 and CDR2: SGHRS and YFSETQ. The CDR3 consists of 13 residues. The CDR3 loop reads CASREGAYNEQFF. Written as DNA, the CDR3 is TGCGCCAGCAGGGAGGGGGCCTACAATGAGCAGTTCTTC. The complete variable domain, with remaining parts taken from reference TRBV5-1 and TRBJ2-1, reads KAGVTQTPRYLIKTRGQQVTLSCSPISGHRSVSWYQQTPGQGLQFLFEYFSETQRNKGNFPGRFSGRQFSNSRSEMNVSTLELGDSALYLCASREGAYNEQFFGPGTRLTVL.

The CDR3 here is CASSQVIPGLSTGELFF. As DNA, the CDR3 is TGCGCCAGCAGCCAAGTCATACCGGGACTGAGCACCGGGGAGCTGTTTTTT. This chain uses TRBV4-3 with TRBJ2-2, with a tentative D call TRBD2 (6 bases). This CDR3 spans 17 amino acids. Germline V CDR1 and CDR2: LGHNA, YSLEER. V lost 1 base and J lost 4, with 16 bases in between.

The J gene is TRBJ2-2, the V gene TRBV5-1; D remains ambiguous. The V end lost 2 bases, the J end lost 8 bases, and 10 bases lay between the germline ends. Germline CDR1 SGHRS, CDR2 YFSETQ. The CDR3 sequence is 13 residues long. The DNA of the CDR3 is TGCGCCAGCAGCTTCGGGCGGACGGGGGAGCTGTTTTTT. This sequence encodes CASSFGRTGELFF.

Concerning this clone: Other DNA sequences from this sample encode an identical CDR3 as well. The gene calls are TRBV5-6 and TRBJ2-7; perhaps TRBD1 as D (6 bases). The CDR3 is 15 amino acids. V was shortened by 2 bases and J by 2 bases, with 14 bases between the two germline ends. Germline V gene sequence: CDR1 SGHDT, CDR2 YYEEEE. CDR3 protein: CASSLGQGLTYEQYF. The CDR3, as DNA: TGTGCCAGCAGCTTAGGGCAGGGGCTAACCTACGAGCAGTACTTC. Full variable domain (missing parts from reference TRBV5-6 and TRBJ2-7): DAGVTQSPTHLIKTRGQQVTLRCSPKSGHDTVSWYQQALGQGPQFIFQYYEEEERQRGNFPDRFSGHQFPNYSSELNVNALLLGDSALYLCASSLGQGLTYEQYFGPGTRLTVT.

The rearrangement joins TRBV5-1 to TRBJ1-4; D remains ambiguous. CDR1 is SGHRS, CDR2 YFSETQ, per germline. V was clipped by 4 bases and J by 4 bases, with 14 bases between them. CDR3 size: 15 residues. The CDR3 bases are TGCGCCAGCAGCCCCTCACAAGGGCTTAATGAAAAACTGTTTTTT. Translation: CASSPSQGLNEKLFF. Based on the CDR3 plus reference TRBV5-1 and TRBJ1-4, the full variable domain is KAGVTQTPRYLIKTRGQQVTLSCSPISGHRSVSWYQQTPGQGLQFLFEYFSETQRNKGNFPGRFSGRQFSNSRSEMNVSTLELGDSALYLCASSPSQGLNEKLFFGSGTQLSVL.

This chain uses TRBV6-5 with TRBJ2-5, with 14 bases identical to TRBD2. Germline CDR1 is MNHEY and CDR2 is SVGAGI. CDR3 length equals 14 residues. The V segment lost 8 bases and the J segment 7 bases; nucleotides outside the gene matches: 6. CDR3 residues: CASWGTSGSVTQYF. In nucleotides, the CDR3 is TGTGCCAGCTGGGGGACTAGCGGGAGCGTGACCCAGTACTTC.

The genes are TRBV7-2 and TRBJ2-5; the match to TRBD2 covers 11 bases. The CDR3 totals 16 residues. Unmatched junction bases numbered 8, after V lost 5 bases and J lost 3 bases. Germline V lookup: CDR1 SGHTA, CDR2 FQGNSA. CDR3 nucleotide sequence: TGTGCCAGCAGCCAAACCGTGGGACTAGCGGAAGAGACCCAGTACTTC. This gives the protein CASSQTVGLAEETQYF.

The rearrangement joins TRBV7-2 to TRBJ1-2; TRBD1 agrees at 8 bases. Trimming cost V 3 bases and J 3 bases; bases outside gene matches: 6. Germline V gene lookup returns CDR1 SGHTA and CDR2 FQGNSA. The CDR3 runs 15 residues. The DNA of the CDR3 is TGTGCCAGCAGCTTCGGGACAGGAGGCTACTATGGCTACACCTTC. This codes for CASSFGTGGYYGYTF. Variable domain in full (rest from reference TRBV7-2 and TRBJ1-2): GAGVSQSPSNKVTEKGKDVELRCDPISGHTALYWYRQSLGQGLEFLIYFQGNSAPDKSGLPSDRFSAERTGGSVSTLTIQRTQQEDSAVYLCASSFGTGGYYGYTFGSGTRLTVV.

This clone was counted at least ten times. The chain carries TRBV7-3 and TRBJ1-1; TRBD1 agrees at 9 bases. The CDR3 totals 15 residues. After removal of 0 bases from V and 7 bases from J, the junction contained 6 bases not matched to a gene. CDR1 is SGHTA and CDR2 is FQGTGA in the germline V gene. In nucleotides, the CDR3 is TGTGCCAGCAGCTTAACGGGACAGGGATTAGATGAAGCTTTCTTT. It translates to CASSLTGQGLDEAFF.

Only a few counts were recorded for this clone. Distinct nucleotide sequences in the sample also encode this CDR3. The chain combines TRBV7-9 with TRBJ2-5; D not resolved. V lost 1 base and J lost 5, with 8 bases in between. Germline loops: CDR1 SEHNR, CDR2 FQNEAQ (reference sequence). CDR3 length: 13 amino acids. CDR3 in DNA: TGTGCCAGCAGCTTAGAGGCTGAGGAGACCCAGTACTTC. This translates into CASSLEAEETQYF.

V and J are TRBV5-1 and TRBJ1-2, with D tentatively TRBD1 (5 bases). Germline loops: CDR1 SGHRS, CDR2 YFSETQ. The length of the CDR3 is 14 residues. Trimming stripped 0 bases from V and 8 bases from J, with 14 bases between. The DNA of the CDR3 is TGCGCCAGCAGCTTGGGCCAGGGAAGAGGCGGCTACACCTTC. Translated, it gives CASSLGQGRGGYTF.

The genes are TRBV5-4 and TRBJ2-3, with 11 bases aligning to TRBD2. After removal of 4 bases from V and 0 bases from J, the junction contained 4 bases not matched to a gene. The CDR3 consists of 16 residues. Germline V gene sequence: CDR1 SGHNT, CDR2 YYREEE (reference sequence). The CDR3 DNA reads TGTGCCAGCAGCCCGACTAGCGGGGAAAGCACAGATACGCAGTATTTT. Translation: CASSPTSGESTDTQYF.

J is TRBJ1-2 and V is TRBV6-5; D call uncertain. The CDR3 spans 13 residues. The germline V gene encodes CDR1 MNHEY and CDR2 SVGAGI. V was shortened by 2 bases and J by 4 bases, with 8 bases between the two germline ends. This CDR3 is CASSYGSTYGYTF. CDR3 nucleotide sequence: TGTGCCAGCAGTTACGGGAGCACCTATGGCTACACCTTC.

The chain carries TRBV5-1 and TRBJ2-1; tentatively, D is TRBD1 or TRBD2 (5 bases each). V gave up 9 bases and J gave up 6 bases, with 16 bases separating them. Per germline, CDR1 SGHRS and CDR2 YFSETQ. The CDR3 sequence is 13 residues long. As DNA, the CDR3 is TGCGCCACATCACGGGACGGCGGCAATGAGCAGTTCTTC. Translating gives CATSRDGGNEQFF.

V gene TRBV7-9 combines with J gene TRBJ2-5, with D perhaps matching TRBD1 (5 bases). The CDR3 has 13 amino acids. Germline V gives CDR1 SEHNR, CDR2 FQNEAQ (reference sequence). V lost 4 bases to trimming and J lost 1 base, with 7 bases between them. In DNA, the CDR3 is TGTGCCAGCAGCTCCGACAGCCAAGAGACCCAGTACTTC. It codes for CASSSDSQETQYF. The whole variable domain, filled in from reference TRBV7-9 and TRBJ2-5, reads DTGVSQNPRHKITKRGQNVTFRCDPISEHNRLYWYRQTLGQGPEFLTYFQNEAQLEKSRLLSDRFSAERPKGSFSTLEIQRTEQGDSAMYLCASSSDSQETQYFGPGTRLLVL.

The CDR3: CASRGWRGPYEQYF. The CDR3 bases are TGTGCCAGCAGAGGGTGGAGGGGACCCTACGAGCAGTACTTC. The V gene is TRBV2, the J gene TRBJ2-7; a weak D match, TRBD2 (6 bases). Germline CDR1 reads SNHLY; CDR2 reads FYNNEI. Trimming left V 6 bases short and J 2 bases short, with 14 bases between. There are 14 residues in the CDR3.

The V and J genes are TRBV7-9 and TRBJ2-7; no clear D gene. The CDR3 extends over 15 amino acids. V dropped 0 bases and J dropped 0 bases, with 9 bases sitting between them. CDR1 and CDR2 (germline): SEHNR, FQNEAQ (reference sequence). The DNA of the CDR3 is TGTGCCAGCAGCTTAGCTAAGATTAGCTCCTACGAGCAGTACTTC. Translated, it gives CASSLAKISSYEQYF.

V is TRBV18 and J is TRBJ2-3; 7 bases are a match to TRBD1. V was clipped by 1 base and J by 3 bases; unmatched bases: 4. This CDR3 spans 15 amino acids. The germline CDR1 and CDR2 sequences are KGHSH and LQKENI. The CDR3 loop is CASSPRDRRTDTQYF. CDR3 coding DNA: TGTGCCAGCTCACCACGGGACAGAAGGACAGATACGCAGTATTTT.